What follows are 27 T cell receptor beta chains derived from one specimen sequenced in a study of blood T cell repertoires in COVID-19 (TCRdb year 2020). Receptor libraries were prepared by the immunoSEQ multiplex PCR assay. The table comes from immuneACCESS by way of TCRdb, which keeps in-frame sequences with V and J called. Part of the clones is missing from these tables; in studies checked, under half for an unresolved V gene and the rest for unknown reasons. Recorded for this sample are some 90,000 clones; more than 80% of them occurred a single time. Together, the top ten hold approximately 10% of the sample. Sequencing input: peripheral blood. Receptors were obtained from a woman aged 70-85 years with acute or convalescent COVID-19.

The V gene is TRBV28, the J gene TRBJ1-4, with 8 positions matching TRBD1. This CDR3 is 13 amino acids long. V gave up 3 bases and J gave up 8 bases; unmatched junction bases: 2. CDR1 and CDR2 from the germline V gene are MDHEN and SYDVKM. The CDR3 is CASSFQGAEKLFF. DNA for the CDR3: TGTGCCAGCAGTTTCCAGGGGGCAGAAAAACTGTTTTTT.

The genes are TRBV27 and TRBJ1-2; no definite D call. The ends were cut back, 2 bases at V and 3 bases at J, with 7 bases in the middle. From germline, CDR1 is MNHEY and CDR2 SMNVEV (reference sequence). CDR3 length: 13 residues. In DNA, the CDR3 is TGTGCCAGCAGTTTACACAACGACTATGGCTACACCTTC. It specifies CASSLHNDYGYTF.

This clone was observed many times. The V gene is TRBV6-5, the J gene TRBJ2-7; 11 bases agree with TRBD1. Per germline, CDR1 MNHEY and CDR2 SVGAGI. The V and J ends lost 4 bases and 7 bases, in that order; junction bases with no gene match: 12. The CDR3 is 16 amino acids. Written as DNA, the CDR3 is TGTGCCAGCAGTTCCCAGGGGGACGGGACAGGGGGTGAGCAGTACTTC. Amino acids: CASSSQGDGTGGEQYF.

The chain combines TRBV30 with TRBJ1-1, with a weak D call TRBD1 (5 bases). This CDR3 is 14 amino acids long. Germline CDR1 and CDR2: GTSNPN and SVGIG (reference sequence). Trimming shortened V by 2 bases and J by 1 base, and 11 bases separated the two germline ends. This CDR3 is CAWSPLGGNTEAFF. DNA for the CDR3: TGTGCCTGGAGTCCCCTGGGGGGGAACACTGAAGCTTTCTTT.

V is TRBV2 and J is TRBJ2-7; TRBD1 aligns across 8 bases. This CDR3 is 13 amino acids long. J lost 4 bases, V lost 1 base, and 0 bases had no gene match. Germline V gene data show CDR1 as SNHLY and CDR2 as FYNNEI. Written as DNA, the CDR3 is TGTGCCAGCAGTGAAGGGACAGGGTACGAGCAGTACTTC. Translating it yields CASSEGTGYEQYF.

The CDR3 region is CTSSQGDRGDYEQYF. For the CDR3, the DNA is TGCACCAGCAGCCAAGGGGACAGGGGCGACTACGAGCAGTACTTC. The chain employs TRBV1 and TRBJ2-7; no DNA check was done on the table's D call, TRBD1. TRBV1 is a pseudogene. The CDR3 extends over 15 amino acids.

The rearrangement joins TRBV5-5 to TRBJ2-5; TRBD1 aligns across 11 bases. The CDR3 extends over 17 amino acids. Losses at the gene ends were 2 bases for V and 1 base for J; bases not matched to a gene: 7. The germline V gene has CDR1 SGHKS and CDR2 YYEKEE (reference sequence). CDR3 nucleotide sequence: TGTGCCAGCAGCTTCGGACAGGGGGCACTCCCCCAAGAGACCCAGTACTTC. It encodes CASSFGQGALPQETQYF.

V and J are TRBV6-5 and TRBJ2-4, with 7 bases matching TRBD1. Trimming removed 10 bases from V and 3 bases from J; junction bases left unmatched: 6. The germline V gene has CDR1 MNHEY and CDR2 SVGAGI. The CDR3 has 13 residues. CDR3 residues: CATRTGGKNIQYF. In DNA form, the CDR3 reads TGTGCCACCCGGACAGGCGGCAAAAACATTCAGTACTTC.

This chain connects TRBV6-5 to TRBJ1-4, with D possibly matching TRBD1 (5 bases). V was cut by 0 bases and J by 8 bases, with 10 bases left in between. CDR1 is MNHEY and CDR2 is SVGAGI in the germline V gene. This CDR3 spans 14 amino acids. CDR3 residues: CASSYSGVGEKLFF. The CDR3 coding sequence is TGTGCCAGCAGTTACTCAGGGGTTGGGGAAAAACTGTTTTTT.

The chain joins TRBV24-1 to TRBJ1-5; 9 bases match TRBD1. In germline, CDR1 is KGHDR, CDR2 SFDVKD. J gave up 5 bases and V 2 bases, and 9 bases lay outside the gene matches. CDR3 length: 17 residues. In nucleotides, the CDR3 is TGTGCCACCAGTGATTCCGGACAGGGGAGATGGGATCAGCCCCAGCATTTT. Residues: CATSDSGQGRWDQPQHF.

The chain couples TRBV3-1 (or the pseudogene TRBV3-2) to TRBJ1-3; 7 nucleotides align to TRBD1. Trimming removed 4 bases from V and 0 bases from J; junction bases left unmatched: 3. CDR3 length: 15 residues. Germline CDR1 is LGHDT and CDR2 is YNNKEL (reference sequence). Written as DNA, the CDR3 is TGTGCCAGCAGCCCGGGACAGTTCTCTGGAAACACCATATATTTT. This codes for CASSPGQFSGNTIYF.

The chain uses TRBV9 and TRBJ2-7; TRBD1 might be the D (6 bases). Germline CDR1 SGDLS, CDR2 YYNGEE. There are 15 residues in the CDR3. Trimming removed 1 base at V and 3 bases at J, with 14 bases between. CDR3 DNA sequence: TGTGCCAGCAGCGTATATCCGGGACAAGGCTACGAGCAGTACTTC. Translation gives CASSVYPGQGYEQYF. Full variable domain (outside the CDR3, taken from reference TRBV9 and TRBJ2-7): DSGVTQTPKHLITATGQRVTLRCSPRSGDLSVYWYQQSLDQGLQFLIQYYNGEERAKGNILERFSAQQFPDLHSELNLSSLELGDSALYFCASSVYPGQGYEQYFGPGTRLTVT.

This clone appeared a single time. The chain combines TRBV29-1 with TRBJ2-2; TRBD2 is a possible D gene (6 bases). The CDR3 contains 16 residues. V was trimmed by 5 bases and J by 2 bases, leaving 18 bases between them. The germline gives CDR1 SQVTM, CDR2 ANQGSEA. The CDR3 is CSVPTAGFPNTGELFF. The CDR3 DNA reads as TGCAGCGTTCCCACAGCGGGCTTCCCAAACACCGGGGAGCTGTTTTTT.

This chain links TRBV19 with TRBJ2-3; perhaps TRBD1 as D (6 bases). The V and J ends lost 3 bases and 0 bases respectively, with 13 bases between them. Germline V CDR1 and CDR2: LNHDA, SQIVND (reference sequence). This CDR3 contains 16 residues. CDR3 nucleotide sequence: TGTGCCAGTAGTATCGTCCTGGGGGCTAGCACAGATACGCAGTATTTT. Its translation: CASSIVLGASTDTQYF. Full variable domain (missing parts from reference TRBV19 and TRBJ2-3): DGGITQSPKYLFRKEGQNVTLSCEQNLNHDAMYWYRQDPGQGLRLIYYSQIVNDFQKGDIAEGYSVSREKKESFPLTVTSAQKNPTAFYLCASSIVLGASTDTQYFGPGTRLTVL.

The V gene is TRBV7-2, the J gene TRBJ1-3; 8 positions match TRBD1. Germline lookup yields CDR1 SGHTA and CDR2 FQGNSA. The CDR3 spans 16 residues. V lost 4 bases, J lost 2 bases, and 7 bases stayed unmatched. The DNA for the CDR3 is TGTGCCAGCAGCTCCCCACCACAGGGGGCTGGAAACACCATATATTTT. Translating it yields CASSSPPQGAGNTIYF.

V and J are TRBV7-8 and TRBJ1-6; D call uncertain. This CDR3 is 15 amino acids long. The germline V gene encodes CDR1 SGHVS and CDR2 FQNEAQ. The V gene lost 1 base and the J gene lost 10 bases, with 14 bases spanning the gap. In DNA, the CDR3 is TGTGCCAGCAGCTTAGTTGGGGTCGGGGAGTCACCCCTCCACTTT. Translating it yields CASSLVGVGESPLHF. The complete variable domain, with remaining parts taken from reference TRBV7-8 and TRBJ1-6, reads GAGVSQSPRYKVAKRGQDVALRCDPISGHVSLFWYQQALGQGPEFLTYFQNEAQLDKSGLPSDRFFAERPEGSVSTLKIQRTQQEDSAVYLCASSLVGVGESPLHFGNGTRLTVT.

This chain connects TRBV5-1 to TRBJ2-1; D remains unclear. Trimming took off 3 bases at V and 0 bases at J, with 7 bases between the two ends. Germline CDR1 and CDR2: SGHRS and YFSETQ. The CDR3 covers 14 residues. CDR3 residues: CASSSPGSYNEQFF. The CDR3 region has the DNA TGCGCCAGCAGCTCCCCAGGCTCCTACAATGAGCAGTTCTTC.

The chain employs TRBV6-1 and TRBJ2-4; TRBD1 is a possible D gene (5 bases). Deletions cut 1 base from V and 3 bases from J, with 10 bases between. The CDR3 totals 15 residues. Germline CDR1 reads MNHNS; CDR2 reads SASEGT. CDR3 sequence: CASSEEDGHKNIQYF. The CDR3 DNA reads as TGTGCCAGCAGTGAAGAGGACGGACACAAAAACATTCAGTACTTC.

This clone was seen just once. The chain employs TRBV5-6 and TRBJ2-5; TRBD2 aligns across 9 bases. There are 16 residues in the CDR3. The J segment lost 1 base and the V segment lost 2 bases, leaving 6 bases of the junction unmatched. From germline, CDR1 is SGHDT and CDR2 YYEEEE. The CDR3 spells CASSLTGLAVQETQYF. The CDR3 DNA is TGTGCCAGCAGCTTAACGGGACTAGCAGTCCAAGAGACCCAGTACTTC.

CDR3 DNA: TGCGCCAGCAGCTTGGGCGGTACGATGATTGAAAAACTGTTTTTT. It encodes CASSLGGTMIEKLFF. V gene TRBV5-1 combines with J gene TRBJ1-4; D unresolved. Per the germline V gene, CDR1 is SGHRS and CDR2 is YFSETQ. The ends were cut back, 0 bases at V and 7 bases at J, with 13 bases in the middle. The CDR3 totals 15 residues.

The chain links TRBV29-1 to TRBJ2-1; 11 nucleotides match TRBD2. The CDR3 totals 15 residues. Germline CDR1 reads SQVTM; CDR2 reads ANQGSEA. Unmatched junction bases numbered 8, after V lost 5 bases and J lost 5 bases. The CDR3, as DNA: TGCAGCGTTCAACGACTAGCGGGATTGGACAATGAGCAGTTCTTC. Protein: CSVQRLAGLDNEQFF.

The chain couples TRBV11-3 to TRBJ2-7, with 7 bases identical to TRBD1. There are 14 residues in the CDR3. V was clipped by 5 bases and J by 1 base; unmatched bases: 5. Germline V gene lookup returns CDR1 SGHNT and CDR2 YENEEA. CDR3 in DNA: TGTGCCAGCAGCCCTAGGACAGGTTCCTACGAGCAGTACTTC. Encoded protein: CASSPRTGSYEQYF.

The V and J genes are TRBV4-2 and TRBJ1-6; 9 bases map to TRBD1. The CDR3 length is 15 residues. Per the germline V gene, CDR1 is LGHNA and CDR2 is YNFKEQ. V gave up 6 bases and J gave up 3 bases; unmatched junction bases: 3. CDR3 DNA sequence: TGTGCCAGCAGGGGGGACAGGGTCTATAATTCACCCCTCCACTTT. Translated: CASRGDRVYNSPLHF.

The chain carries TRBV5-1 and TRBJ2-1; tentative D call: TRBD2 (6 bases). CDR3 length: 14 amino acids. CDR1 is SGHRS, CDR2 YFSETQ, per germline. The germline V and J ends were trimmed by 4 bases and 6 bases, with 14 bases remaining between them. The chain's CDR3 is CASSAGPPPNEQFF. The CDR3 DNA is TGCGCCAGCAGCGCGGGACCCCCTCCCAATGAGCAGTTCTTC.

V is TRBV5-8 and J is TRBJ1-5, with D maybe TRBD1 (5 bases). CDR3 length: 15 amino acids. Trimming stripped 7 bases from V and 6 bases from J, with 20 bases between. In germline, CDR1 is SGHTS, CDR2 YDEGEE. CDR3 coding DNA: TGTGCCAGCGTCGACGGGACTAGGGTTGGTCAGCCCCAGCATTTT. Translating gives CASVDGTRVGQPQHF.

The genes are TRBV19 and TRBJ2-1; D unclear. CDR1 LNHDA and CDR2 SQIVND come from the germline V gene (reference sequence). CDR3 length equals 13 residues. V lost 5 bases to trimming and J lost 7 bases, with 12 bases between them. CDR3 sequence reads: CASSSLVSNEQFF. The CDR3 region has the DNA TGTGCCAGTAGTTCCCTAGTGTCGAATGAGCAGTTCTTC. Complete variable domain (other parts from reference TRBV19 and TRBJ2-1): DGGITQSPKYLFRKEGQNVTLSCEQNLNHDAMYWYRQDPGQGLRLIYYSQIVNDFQKGDIAEGYSVSREKKESFPLTVTSAQKNPTAFYLCASSSLVSNEQFFGPGTRLTVL.

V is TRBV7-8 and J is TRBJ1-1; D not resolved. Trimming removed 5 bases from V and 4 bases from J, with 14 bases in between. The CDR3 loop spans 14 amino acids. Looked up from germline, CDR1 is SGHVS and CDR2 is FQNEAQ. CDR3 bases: TGTGCCAGCAGCCCCTTGAGGGTCGGCACTGAAGCTTTCTTT. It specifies CASSPLRVGTEAFF.